The rows below give T cell receptor beta chains drawn from one sample of a study of T cell changes during pregnancy in multiple sclerosis. Clones were read by immunoSEQ multiplex PCR, and TCRdb kept only the in-frame ones, dropping some. The sample includes about 40,000 clones, 90% to 95% of them seen just once. The source was CD4+ T cells from peripheral blood mononuclear cells, collected before pregnancy. These receptors were obtained from a female donor with multiple sclerosis, enrolled in a pregnancy study. Both conserved end residues are part of each CDR3. A D gene is named only where the DNA matches it firmly. Only part of the rows carry a size: once, few, many, or a class if the clone is expanded.

d_call: NA; j_call: TRBJ2-7; clone_size: NA; v_call: TRBV4-1; cdr3_nt: TGCGCCAGCAGCCAAGTTGACAGTTACGAGCAGTACTTC; cdr3_aa: CASSQVDSYEQYF
d_call: NA; j_call: TRBJ2-3; clone_size: NA; v_call: TRBV6-4; cdr3_nt: TGTGCCAGCAGTGATCGGGCTAGCCGGAAAGGGACGCAGTATTTT; cdr3_aa: CASSDRASRKGTQYF
d_call: TRBD2; j_call: TRBJ2-3; clone_size: NA; v_call: TRBV7-2; cdr3_nt: TGTGCCAGCAGCCAGGGACTAGCGGGGAGGAGCACAGATACGCAGTATTTT; cdr3_aa: CASSQGLAGRSTDTQYF
d_call: TRBD1; j_call: TRBJ2-5; clone_size: NA; v_call: TRBV9; cdr3_nt: TGTGCCAGCAGCGGCCAGGGGGCGCGGACCGCCCAAGAGACCCAGTACTTC; cdr3_aa: CASSGQGARTAQETQYF
d_call: NA; j_call: TRBJ1-4; clone_size: NA; v_call: TRBV11-2; cdr3_nt: TGTGCCAGCAGCTTCACAACTAATGAAAAACTGTTTTTT; cdr3_aa: CASSFTTNEKLFF
d_call: NA; j_call: TRBJ1-3; clone_size: NA; v_call: TRBV5-4; cdr3_nt: TGTGCCAGCAGCTCCCACAGTACTGGAAACACCATATATTTT; cdr3_aa: CASSSHSTGNTIYF
d_call: NA; j_call: TRBJ1-2; clone_size: NA; v_call: TRBV7-9; cdr3_nt: TGTGCCAGCAGCTTTGACTGGGGAGAAAGTGGCTACACCTTC; cdr3_aa: CASSFDWGESGYTF
d_call: NA; j_call: TRBJ1-1; clone_size: NA; v_call: TRBV9; cdr3_nt: TGTGCCAGCAGCGCCCGCCCGGGAGGCACTGAAGCTTTCTTT; cdr3_aa: CASSARPGGTEAFF
d_call: NA; j_call: TRBJ2-7; clone_size: few; v_call: TRBV27; cdr3_nt: TGTGCCAGCAGCGTCCCAGGGCGAGACAACGAGCAGTACTTC; cdr3_aa: CASSVPGRDNEQYF
d_call: TRBD2; j_call: TRBJ2-5; clone_size: NA; v_call: TRBV9; cdr3_nt: TGTGCCAGCAGCGTAGATGTAGCGGGGGGGCGGTTGACCCAGTACTTC; cdr3_aa: CASSVDVAGGRLTQYF
d_call: TRBD2; j_call: TRBJ2-5; clone_size: NA; v_call: TRBV7-2; cdr3_nt: TGTGCCAGCAGCTTATTGGGAGCGGGGGGGCCCCGAGAGACCCAGTACTTC; cdr3_aa: CASSLLGAGGPRETQYF
d_call: TRBD2; j_call: TRBJ2-7; clone_size: once; v_call: TRBV4-2; cdr3_nt: TGTGCCAGCAGCCTCCGGACTAGCGGGGGCTACGAGCAGTACTTC; cdr3_aa: CASSLRTSGGYEQYF
d_call: NA; j_call: TRBJ2-1; clone_size: NA; v_call: TRBV10-1; cdr3_nt: TGCGCCACCAATGGGGCCCCGCAATTGGGTTACAATGAGCAGTTCTTC; cdr3_aa: CATNGAPQLGYNEQFF
d_call: NA; j_call: TRBJ1-1; clone_size: few; v_call: TRBV2; cdr3_nt: TGTGCCAGCAGTTTTTTGGGGCTTTCTGAAGCTTTCTTT; cdr3_aa: CASSFLGLSEAFF
d_call: NA; j_call: TRBJ2-1; clone_size: NA; v_call: TRBV9; cdr3_nt: TGTGCCAGCAGCGTAGCTCATCGGGTTAATGAGCAGTTCTTC; cdr3_aa: CASSVAHRVNEQFF
d_call: TRBD2; j_call: TRBJ2-7; clone_size: NA; v_call: TRBV30; cdr3_nt: TGTGCCTGGACTAGCGGGGCCTACGAGCAGTACTTC; cdr3_aa: CAWTSGAYEQYF
d_call: TRBD2; j_call: TRBJ2-7; clone_size: NA; v_call: TRBV7-2; cdr3_nt: TGTGCCAGCAGCCCAACTCTAGCGGGGCCTCCTACTTCCTACGAGCAGTACTTC; cdr3_aa: CASSPTLAGPPTSYEQYF
d_call: TRBD1; j_call: TRBJ1-2; clone_size: NA; v_call: TRBV7-2; cdr3_nt: TGTGCCAGCAGCTATCTAACAGGGGGCAAAAATGGCTACACCTTC; cdr3_aa: CASSYLTGGKNGYTF
d_call: TRBD1; j_call: TRBJ2-3; clone_size: NA; v_call: TRBV18; cdr3_nt: TGTGCCAGCTCAGGACAGGGCACAGATACGCAGTATTTT; cdr3_aa: CASSGQGTDTQYF
d_call: TRBD1; j_call: TRBJ2-5; clone_size: NA; v_call: TRBV30; cdr3_nt: TGTGCCTGTCCTCGGACAGGTAGGGTCCAAGAGACCCAGTACTTC; cdr3_aa: CACPRTGRVQETQYF
d_call: TRBD1; j_call: TRBJ1-1; clone_size: NA; v_call: TRBV15; cdr3_nt: TGTGCCACCAGCGCCGGGGGGGGCCGACAGGGCACTGAAGCTTTCTTT; cdr3_aa: CATSAGGGRQGTEAFF
d_call: TRBD1; j_call: TRBJ2-7; clone_size: NA; v_call: TRBV9; cdr3_nt: TGTGCCAGCAGCCCGTCCTCGGGACAGGGTGCCCACGAGCAGTACTTC; cdr3_aa: CASSPSSGQGAHEQYF
d_call: NA; j_call: TRBJ1-1; clone_size: NA; v_call: TRBV5-1; cdr3_nt: TGCGCCAGCAGCTTGGAACAGAACACTGAAGCTTTCTTT; cdr3_aa: CASSLEQNTEAFF
d_call: NA; j_call: TRBJ2-7; clone_size: NA; v_call: TRBV21-1; cdr3_nt: TGTGCCAGCAGCCCAAAGGGCGGACAGGGGGCGATCCTCAGCTCCTACGAGCAGTACTTC; cdr3_aa: CASSPKGGQGAILSSYEQYF
d_call: NA; j_call: TRBJ1-3; clone_size: NA; v_call: TRBV14; cdr3_nt: TGTGCCAGCAGCCAAGGGCTTCGACCGACCCGGGGGACCATATATTTT; cdr3_aa: CASSQGLRPTRGTIYF
d_call: NA; j_call: TRBJ1-1; clone_size: NA; v_call: TRBV19; cdr3_nt: TGTGCCAGTCAGGTGGGCACTGAAGCTTTCTTT; cdr3_aa: CASQVGTEAFF
d_call: TRBD1; j_call: TRBJ1-2; clone_size: NA; v_call: TRBV2; cdr3_nt: TGTGCCAGCAATAGACCACAGGGGGCGGAGGGCTACACCTTC; cdr3_aa: CASNRPQGAEGYTF
d_call: NA; j_call: TRBJ2-2; clone_size: NA; v_call: TRBV11-1; cdr3_nt: TGTGCCAGCAGCTTGGGCGGGCCCGGGGAGCTGTTTTTT; cdr3_aa: CASSLGGPGELFF
d_call: TRBD2; j_call: TRBJ2-1; clone_size: NA; v_call: TRBV2; cdr3_nt: TGTGCCAGCAGTGATGTTCAATCTAGCGGGGTCAATGAGCAGTTCTTC; cdr3_aa: CASSDVQSSGVNEQFF
d_call: TRBD2; j_call: TRBJ2-1; clone_size: NA; v_call: TRBV5-8; cdr3_nt: TGTGCCAGCAGCTTGGCTAGCGGGGGGCGAAGGGACAATGAGCAGTTCTTC; cdr3_aa: CASSLASGGRRDNEQFF
d_call: NA; j_call: TRBJ1-1; clone_size: NA; v_call: TRBV7-2; cdr3_nt: TGTGCCAGCAGCTTAGATGCCGGAGGAACTGAAGCTTTCTTT; cdr3_aa: CASSLDAGGTEAFF
d_call: TRBD1; j_call: TRBJ1-5; clone_size: NA; v_call: TRBV6-5; cdr3_nt: TGTGCCAGCAAGGGGGACAGGTATCAGCCCCAGCATTTT; cdr3_aa: CASKGDRYQPQHF
d_call: TRBD1; j_call: TRBJ1-6; clone_size: NA; v_call: TRBV4-3; cdr3_nt: TGCGCCAGCAGCCGACAGGGGGCCGGAGACTCACCCCTCCACTTT; cdr3_aa: CASSRQGAGDSPLHF
d_call: NA; j_call: TRBJ2-7; clone_size: NA; v_call: TRBV21-1; cdr3_nt: TGTGCCAGCAGCAAAATTGTTAGGACAGGGCCCTACGAGCAGTACTTC; cdr3_aa: CASSKIVRTGPYEQYF
d_call: NA; j_call: TRBJ2-3; clone_size: NA; v_call: TRBV5-1; cdr3_nt: TGCGCCAGCAGCCGTTCCGGCACAGATACGCAGTATTTT; cdr3_aa: CASSRSGTDTQYF
d_call: TRBD2; j_call: TRBJ2-1; clone_size: NA; v_call: TRBV9; cdr3_nt: TGTGCCAGCAGCCCCCCGGCCAGCGGGGGGGCCCGCAATGAGCAGTTCTTC; cdr3_aa: CASSPPASGGARNEQFF